The 31 T cell receptor beta chains in this list originate from one sample, sequenced in a study of cytomegalovirus exposure and HLA in healthy donors. Primers included in the PCR were 60 Vbeta and 13 Jbeta primers. The assay was immunoSEQ multiplex PCR, and TCRdb's table has in-frame clones only and misses some. The table includes 77,000 or so clones, around 81% detected once. Sequencing was done on a sample of PBMCs. Source of these receptors: a man in his forties in good health and CMV-seronegative.

V gene TRBV6-1 combines with J gene TRBJ2-3, with TRBD2 matching over 14 bases. J lost 4 bases, V lost 6 bases, and 3 bases had no gene match. The CDR3 totals 15 residues. CDR1 and CDR2 from the germline V gene are MNHNS and SASEGT. CDR3 nucleotides: TGTGCCAGCAGGACGGGACTAGCGGGAGCAGATACGCAGTATTTT. Translated: CASRTGLAGADTQYF.

V usage is TRBV6-5 and J usage is TRBJ1-5; 7 positions match TRBD1. The CDR3 covers 15 residues. Per germline, CDR1 MNHEY and CDR2 SVGAGI. V lost 0 bases and J lost 2; bases outside the gene matches: 1. For the CDR3, the DNA is TGTGCCAGCAGTTACTCGCAGGGGGGCAATCAGCCCCAGCATTTT. Protein sequence: CASSYSQGGNQPQHF.

The chain combines TRBV18 with TRBJ1-5; 8 bases map to TRBD1. This CDR3 is 16 amino acids long. CDR1 is KGHSH and CDR2 is LQKENI in the germline V gene. V lost 4 bases to trimming and J lost 2 bases; unmatched junction nucleotides: 7. As DNA, the CDR3 is TGTGCCAGCTCACACCGGACAGGGAACGGCAATCAGCCCCAGCATTTT. As protein: CASSHRTGNGNQPQHF.

This clone occurred a few times. The rearrangement uses TRBV11-2 and TRBJ2-2; D unclear. From germline, CDR1 is SGHAT and CDR2 FQNNGV. V shed 4 bases and J shed 4 bases, with 10 bases lying between them. The CDR3 runs 14 residues. DNA for the CDR3: TGTGCCAGCAGCTCCGCAGCGTCCACCGGGGAGCTGTTTTTT. This encodes CASSSAASTGELFF. Full variable domain (rest looked up from reference TRBV11-2 and TRBJ2-2): EAGVAQSPRYKIIEKRQSVAFWCNPISGHATLYWYQQILGQGPKLLIQFQNNGVVDDSQLPKDRFSAERLKGVDSTLKIQPAKLEDSAVYLCASSSAASTGELFFGEGSRLTVL.

The rearrangement links TRBV20-1 to TRBJ2-3, with D possibly matching TRBD1 (5 bases). CDR3 length: 11 amino acids. CDR1 is DFQATT and CDR2 is SNEGSKA in the germline V gene (reference sequence). Between the trimmed V and J ends, which lost 7 bases and 8 bases, there was a span of 13 bases. CDR3 DNA sequence: TGCAGTGTTAATGTTAGGGGTACGCAGTATTTT. This translates into CSVNVRGTQYF.

V is TRBV6-5 and J is TRBJ2-2; the D gene is possibly TRBD2 (5 bases). CDR1 is MNHEY, CDR2 SVGAGI, per germline. Trimming removed 0 bases from V and 3 bases from J, with 8 bases in between. The CDR3 runs to 15 residues. CDR3 residues: CASSYSLAHTGELFF. The CDR3 DNA reads TGTGCCAGCAGTTACTCGCTAGCCCACACCGGGGAGCTGTTTTTT.

V is TRBV6-5 and J is TRBJ2-7; possible D gene TRBD1, 6 bases. V shed 5 bases and J shed 7 bases, with 15 bases lying between them. This CDR3 comprises 13 residues. The germline CDR1 and CDR2 sequences are MNHEY and SVGAGI. In nucleotides, the CDR3 is TGTGCCAGCAGTCGTCGGCCAACAGGGGAGCAGTACTTC. It encodes CASSRRPTGEQYF.

The V call is TRBV27, the J call TRBJ1-2; TRBD1 aligns across 7 bases. The V gene end was trimmed by 7 bases and the J gene end by 6 bases; junction bases not matched to a gene: 17. From germline, CDR1 is MNHEY and CDR2 SMNVEV (reference sequence). The CDR3 has 16 amino acids. CDR3 sequence (DNA): TGTGCCAGCACCCATTCCCCCACAGGGGACGCAGATGGCTACACCTTC. It codes for CASTHSPTGDADGYTF.

The V gene is TRBV6-5, the J gene TRBJ2-7; 11 bases map to TRBD2. The CDR3 is 15 residues long. V lost 6 bases and J lost 3; bases outside the gene matches: 7. Germline assignment: CDR1 MNHEY and CDR2 SVGAGI. The CDR3 loop is CASSYGLAGLYEQYF. Here the CDR3 DNA reads TGTGCCAGCAGCTACGGACTAGCGGGCCTCTACGAGCAGTACTTC.

The chain recombines TRBV4-2 with TRBJ1-5; D gene unclear. The CDR3 length is 18 residues. CDR1 and CDR2 from the germline V gene are LGHNA and YNFKEQ. V dropped 1 base and J dropped 0 bases, with 16 bases sitting between them. CDR3 sequence (DNA): TGTGCCAGCAGCCAAGGGGTACAGACCCGGGGTAGCAATCAGCCCCAGCATTTT. The encoded protein is CASSQGVQTRGSNQPQHF.

V usage is TRBV19 and J usage is TRBJ1-4, with TRBD1 identical over 7 bases. J was trimmed by 8 bases and V by 5 bases; bases with no gene match: 11. The CDR3 is made up of 15 amino acids. CDR1 and CDR2 (germline): LNHDA, SQIVND (reference sequence). The DNA for the CDR3 is TGTGCCAGTAGTTCACGACAGGGATTGAGGGAAAAACTGTTTTTT. Protein: CASSSRQGLREKLFF.

This sequence joins TRBV28 and TRBJ2-2, with TRBD2 matching over 7 bases. CDR3 length: 16 amino acids. Trimming at V came to 5 bases and at J to 4 bases, leaving 10 bases not matched to a gene. Germline-derived CDR1 and CDR2 are MDHEN and SYDVKM. CDR3 amino acids: CASSLYPGLITGELFF. In DNA form, the CDR3 reads TGTGCCAGCAGTCTATACCCGGGACTAATCACCGGGGAGCTGTTTTTT.

V and J are TRBV18 and TRBJ1-1, with D perhaps matching TRBD1 (6 bases). The CDR3 is 14 residues long. V lost 3 bases to trimming and J lost 8 bases, with 16 bases between them. In germline, CDR1 is KGHSH, CDR2 LQKENI. The DNA of the CDR3 is TGTGCCAGCTCACCCCCCAATGTAGGGGGAGAAGCTTTCTTT. It is translated as CASSPPNVGGEAFF.

The gene calls are TRBV5-8 and TRBJ1-4; D is perhaps TRBD1 (5 bases). Germline CDR1 and CDR2: SGHTS and YDEGEE. The CDR3 spans 16 residues. With 0 bases removed from V and 0 bases from J, the gap between germline ends came to 9 bases. In nucleotides, the CDR3 is TGTGCCAGCAGCTTGGGGGGGGTATCAACTAATGAAAAACTGTTTTTT. Its translation is CASSLGGVSTNEKLFF. Combining the CDR3 with reference TRBV5-8 and TRBJ1-4 gives the whole variable domain EAGVTQSPTHLIKTRGQQATLRCSPISGHTSVYWYQQALGLGLQFLLWYDEGEERNRGNFPPRFSGRQFPNYSSELNVNALELEDSALYLCASSLGGVSTNEKLFFGSGTQLSVL.

The chain combines TRBV30 with TRBJ1-5; D is possibly TRBD1 (6 bases). Trimming removed 1 base from V and 6 bases from J, with 7 bases in between. Per the germline V gene, CDR1 is GTSNPN and CDR2 is SVGIG (reference sequence). The CDR3 runs to 12 residues. This chain's CDR3 is CAWSGTAQPQHF. The CDR3 nucleotides are TGTGCCTGGAGTGGGACAGCTCAGCCCCAGCATTTT.

Only a few counts were recorded for this clone. This chain joins TRBV15 and TRBJ1-1, with D tentatively TRBD1 (6 bases). Germline CDR1 and CDR2: LNHNV and YYDKDF (reference sequence). The CDR3 is 14 amino acids. Trimming shortened V by 3 bases and J by 9 bases, and 17 bases separated the two germline ends. The CDR3 here is CATSSTGFRAKAFF. The CDR3 DNA reads TGTGCCACCAGCAGTACAGGGTTTAGGGCGAAAGCTTTCTTT.

This clone was seen a single time. The V gene is TRBV6-6, the J gene TRBJ2-5, with 10 bases aligning to TRBD1. Germline values: CDR1 MNHNY, CDR2 SVGAGI (reference sequence). The CDR3 sequence is 15 residues long. V dropped 5 bases and J dropped 2; count of bases not matched to a gene: 5. The CDR3 coding sequence is TGTGCCAGCAGTCCCAGGGACAGGGGACAAGAGACCCAGTACTTC. Protein product: CASSPRDRGQETQYF.

The chain carries TRBV10-3 and TRBJ1-1; D gene ambiguous. The germline V and J ends were trimmed by 5 bases and 4 bases, with 17 bases remaining between them. The CDR3 is 15 amino acids. Germline V gene sequence: CDR1 ENHRY, CDR2 SYGVKD. CDR3 sequence (DNA): TGTGCCATCAGTAATGGAGGGAAAATAGGCACTGAAGCTTTCTTT. It translates to CAISNGGKIGTEAFF.

The chain couples TRBV19 to TRBJ1-1; 8 bases line up with TRBD1. The CDR3 is 14 amino acids. With 7 bases clipped from V and 0 bases from J, the junction kept 4 bases outside the gene matches. Germline values: CDR1 LNHDA, CDR2 SQIVND (reference sequence). The CDR3 region is CASKGQGMNTEAFF. As DNA, the CDR3 is TGTGCCAGTAAAGGACAGGGTATGAACACTGAAGCTTTCTTT. The full variable domain, its missing parts supplied by reference TRBV19 and TRBJ1-1, is DGGITQSPKYLFRKEGQNVTLSCEQNLNHDAMYWYRQDPGQGLRLIYYSQIVNDFQKGDIAEGYSVSREKKESFPLTVTSAQKNPTAFYLCASKGQGMNTEAFFGQGTRLTVV.

The chain combines TRBV5-1 with TRBJ2-7; TRBD1 matches at 7 bases. Trimming removed 4 bases from V and 6 bases from J; junction bases left unmatched: 10. CDR1 SGHRS and CDR2 YFSETQ come from the germline V gene. The CDR3 spans 14 residues. The CDR3 DNA reads TGCGCCAGCAGCGCTAATACAGGGGATCCCGAGCAGTACTTC. The encoded protein is CASSANTGDPEQYF.

A single count supports this clone. The chain couples TRBV11-1 to TRBJ2-5; the D gene is possibly TRBD1 (6 bases). Judging by the DNA end, TRBJ2-7 fits better; the J call may be wrong. Germline V CDR1 and CDR2: SGHAT, FQDESV (reference sequence). The CDR3 has 12 amino acids. The CDR3 nucleotides are TGTGCCAGCAGCCCACAGGGCAACGAGCAGTACTTC. Translation gives CASSPQGNEQYF.

This clone was found once. This chain links TRBV2 with TRBJ1-3; D may be TRBD1 (6 bases). The V gene's germline CDR1 is SNHLY and CDR2 FYNNEI. The CDR3 spans 17 residues. V was clipped by 5 bases and J by 0 bases, with 17 bases between them. The CDR3 nucleotides read TGTGCCAGCAGTTCGCACCCACAGGGTGGCTCTGGAAACACCATATATTTT. This encodes CASSSHPQGGSGNTIYF.

This chain joins TRBV6-6 and TRBJ1-5; D is uncertain. This CDR3 region has 15 residues. Germline assignment: CDR1 MNHNY and CDR2 SVGAGI (reference sequence). Trimming left V 7 bases short and J 4 bases short, with 17 bases between. CDR3 in DNA: TGTGCCAGCACCACCTCCCAGGAAAGTAATCAGCCCCAGCATTTT. Translated: CASTTSQESNQPQHF.

The genes are TRBV6-1 and TRBJ2-7; 10 nucleotides align to TRBD1. Germline CDR1 MNHNS, CDR2 SASEGT. This CDR3 contains 13 residues. V was clipped by 6 bases and J by 4 bases; unmatched bases: 3. As DNA, the CDR3 is TGTGCCAGCAGCAGGGACAGGGGTTACGAGCAGTACTTC. It yields the protein CASSRDRGYEQYF.

This sequence joins TRBV14 and TRBJ2-1, with 7 nucleotides matching TRBD2. Germline V gives CDR1 SGHDN, CDR2 FVKESK. CDR3 length equals 15 residues. The V segment lost 2 bases and the J segment 5 bases; nucleotides outside the gene matches: 6. CDR3 DNA sequence: TGTGCCAGCAGCCAAATAGCGGGTCGAAACAATGAGCAGTTCTTC. Translating gives CASSQIAGRNNEQFF.

The chain carries TRBV5-4 and TRBJ2-7; 13 nucleotides line up with TRBD2. Per the germline V gene, CDR1 is SGHNT and CDR2 is YYREEE (reference sequence). V was pared by 1 base and J by 6 bases, with 4 bases of the junction left unmatched. The CDR3 extends over 15 amino acids. CDR3 sequence (DNA): TGTGCCAGCAGCTTGCCCGGGACTAGCGGGATCGAGCAGTACTTC. Protein: CASSLPGTSGIEQYF.

The rearrangement joins TRBV6-5 to TRBJ2-7, with 7 bases aligning to TRBD2. V trimming: 6 bases; J trimming: 6 bases; junction bases outside the gene matches: 11. This CDR3 region has 14 residues. The germline V gene encodes CDR1 MNHEY and CDR2 SVGAGI. The CDR3 spells CASSPGEGFLEQYF. The CDR3 coding sequence is TGTGCCAGCAGCCCCGGGGAGGGATTTCTCGAGCAGTACTTC.

For the CDR3, the DNA is TGTGCCAGCAGTTATGGACTAGCGGGCACCGGGGAGCTGTTTTTT. This sequence encodes CASSYGLAGTGELFF. The chain recombines TRBV6-5 with TRBJ2-2, with TRBD2 matching 11 bases. V dropped 3 bases and J dropped 4; count of bases not matched to a gene: 1. Germline CDR1 and CDR2: MNHEY and SVGAGI. The CDR3 totals 15 residues.

The CDR3: CSARQAYEQYF. The CDR3 DNA sequence: TGCAGCGCCCGACAGGCCTACGAGCAGTACTTC. V and J are TRBV29-1 and TRBJ2-7; tentative D call: TRBD1 (6 bases). Between the trimmed V and J ends, which lost 7 bases and 2 bases, there was a span of 9 bases. CDR1 SQVTM and CDR2 ANQGSEA come from the germline V gene. The CDR3 sequence is 11 residues long.

This clone is a singleton in its sample. J is TRBJ1-6 and V is TRBV14; 7 nucleotides match TRBD1. With V trimmed by 4 bases and J by 8 bases, 8 bases remained unmatched. This CDR3 is built from 15 residues. Germline CDR1 and CDR2: SGHDN and FVKESK. This chain's CDR3 is CASSPLDRDDSPLHF. CDR3 DNA sequence: TGTGCCAGCAGCCCGCTCGACAGGGACGATTCACCCCTCCACTTT.

The V call is TRBV7-8, the J call TRBJ2-7, with 15 bases fitting TRBD2. V shed 5 bases and J 2 bases; nucleotides not matched to a gene: 10. Germline V gives CDR1 SGHVS, CDR2 FQNEAQ. The CDR3 has 18 residues. DNA of the CDR3: TGTGCCAGCAGCCGAATGGGACTAGCGGGAGGAGGCCCCTACGAGCAGTACTTC. This translates into CASSRMGLAGGGPYEQYF. Based on the CDR3 plus reference TRBV7-8 and TRBJ2-7, the full variable domain is GAGVSQSPRYKVAKRGQDVALRCDPISGHVSLFWYQQALGQGPEFLTYFQNEAQLDKSGLPSDRFFAERPEGSVSTLKIQRTQQEDSAVYLCASSRMGLAGGGPYEQYFGPGTRLTVT.